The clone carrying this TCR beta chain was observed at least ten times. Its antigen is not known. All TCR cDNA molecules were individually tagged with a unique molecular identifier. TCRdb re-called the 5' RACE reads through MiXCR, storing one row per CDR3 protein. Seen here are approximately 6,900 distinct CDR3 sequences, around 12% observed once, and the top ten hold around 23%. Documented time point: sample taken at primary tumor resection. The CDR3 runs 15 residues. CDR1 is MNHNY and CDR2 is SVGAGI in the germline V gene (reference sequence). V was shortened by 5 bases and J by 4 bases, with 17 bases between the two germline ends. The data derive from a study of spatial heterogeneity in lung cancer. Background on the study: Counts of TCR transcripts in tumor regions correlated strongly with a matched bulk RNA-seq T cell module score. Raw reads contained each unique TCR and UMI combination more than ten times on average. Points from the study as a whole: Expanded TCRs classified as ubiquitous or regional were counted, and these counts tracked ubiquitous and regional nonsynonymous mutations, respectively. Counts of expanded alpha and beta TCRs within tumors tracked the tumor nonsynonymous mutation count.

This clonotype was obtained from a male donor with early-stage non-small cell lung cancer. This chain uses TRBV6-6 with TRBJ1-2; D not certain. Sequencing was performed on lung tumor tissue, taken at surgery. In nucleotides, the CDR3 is TGTGCCAGCAGTGCAGACTTACACCCTCTCTATGGCTACACCTTC. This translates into CASSADLHPLYGYTF.